The 26 T cell receptor beta chains below were found in one sample sequenced in a study of blood T cell repertoires in COVID-19. Profiling relied on immunoSEQ multiplex PCR, and the TCRdb table lists in-frame clones only, not all of them. The data contain nearly 70,000 clones, 90% to 95% of them seen just once; the ten biggest clones take up 7.3%. Sequencing input: peripheral blood. These receptors were taken from a man between 40 and 49 years old with COVID-19, enrolled during active disease.

This chain links TRBV9 with TRBJ2-1; TRBD2 aligns across 8 bases. The CDR3 runs to 16 residues. Germline loops: CDR1 SGDLS, CDR2 YYNGEE. V lost 3 bases, J lost 1 base, and 6 bases stayed unmatched. The CDR3 sequence is CASSERTSRSYNEQFF. DNA for the CDR3: TGTGCCAGCAGCGAGCGGACTAGCCGTTCCTACAATGAGCAGTTCTTC.

The rearrangement links TRBV11-2 to TRBJ2-2; D is uncertain. This CDR3 is 15 amino acids long. V shed 2 bases and J shed 0 bases, with 7 bases lying between them. Germline V gene data show CDR1 as SGHAT and CDR2 as FQNNGV. The CDR3 DNA sequence: TGTGCCAGCAGCTTAAACAGTCCGAACACCGGGGAGCTGTTTTTT. This sequence encodes CASSLNSPNTGELFF.

DNA of the CDR3: TGTGCCAGCAGCTTGGGAGAGGGCAGGGAGCAGTACTTC. Protein product: CASSLGEGREQYF. This chain joins TRBV5-4 and TRBJ2-7; maybe TRBD2 (5 bases). The CDR3 has 13 amino acids. Between the trimmed V and J ends, which lost 0 bases and 7 bases, there was a span of 11 bases. CDR1 is SGHNT, CDR2 YYREEE, per germline (reference sequence).

The gene calls are TRBV5-1 and TRBJ2-7, with 7 bases that match TRBD1. The CDR3 runs 12 residues. Germline V CDR1 and CDR2: SGHRS, YFSETQ. V lost 4 bases, J lost 3 bases, and 1 base stayed unmatched. The CDR3 here is CASSRDSYEQYF. In nucleotides, the CDR3 is TGCGCCAGCAGCCGGGACAGCTACGAGCAGTACTTC.

This rearrangement joins TRBV2 to TRBJ1-6; 7 nucleotides line up with TRBD1. The CDR3 contains 15 residues. Germline V gene sequence: CDR1 SNHLY, CDR2 FYNNEI. With 7 bases clipped from V and 7 bases from J, the junction kept 10 bases outside the gene matches. The CDR3 sequence is CASILTRDRNSPLHF. In nucleotides, the CDR3 is TGTGCCAGCATCTTAACCCGGGACAGAAATTCACCCCTCCACTTT.

J is TRBJ1-5 and V is TRBV28; 7 nucleotides align to TRBD1. Trimming cost V 7 bases and J 2 bases; bases outside gene matches: 11. The CDR3 sequence is 16 residues long. Per germline, CDR1 MDHEN and CDR2 SYDVKM. CDR3 sequence (DNA): TGTGCCAGCAAAGCTCCCCTCGGACAGGGCAATCAGCCCCAGCATTTT. Encoded protein: CASKAPLGQGNQPQHF.

V gene TRBV25-1 combines with J gene TRBJ2-7, with D maybe TRBD1 (6 bases). Germline loops: CDR1 MGHDK, CDR2 SYGVNS. V was clipped by 4 bases and J by 4 bases, with 14 bases between them. The CDR3 consists of 14 residues. The CDR3 loop is CASSGPGDGYEQYF. Written as DNA, the CDR3 is TGTGCCAGCAGTGGGCCAGGGGATGGGTACGAGCAGTACTTC.

The rearrangement uses TRBV10-3 and TRBJ2-5; 7 nucleotides line up with TRBD2. Germline assignment: CDR1 ENHRY and CDR2 SYGVKD. This CDR3 region has 14 residues. Trimming at V came to 4 bases and at J to 3 bases, leaving 5 bases not matched to a gene. The CDR3 DNA reads TGTGCCATCAGTGTAAGGGCGGGAGAAGAGACCCAGTACTTC. Residues: CAISVRAGEETQYF.

This chain links TRBV6-5 with TRBJ1-2, with D possibly matching TRBD1 (5 bases). The germline V gene has CDR1 MNHEY and CDR2 SVGAGI. Trimming took off 6 bases at V and 4 bases at J, with 9 bases between the two ends. The CDR3 sequence is 12 residues long. In DNA, the CDR3 is TGTGCCAGCAGCAACACAGGCTATGGCTACACCTTC. Its protein product is CASSNTGYGYTF.

The rearrangement links TRBV5-1 to TRBJ2-3; tentatively, D is TRBD2 (6 bases). V lost 9 bases to trimming and J lost 6 bases, with 20 bases between them. This CDR3 region has 14 residues. CDR1 is SGHRS and CDR2 is YFSETQ in the germline V gene. The CDR3, as DNA: TGCGCCACGTCCCGGGGGACCCCCATGGATACGCAGTATTTT. Translation gives CATSRGTPMDTQYF.

The chain joins TRBV30 to TRBJ2-5; no reliable D call. Germline CDR1 is GTSNPN and CDR2 is SVGIG (reference sequence). V lost 7 bases to trimming and J lost 0 bases, with 9 bases between them. The CDR3 is 12 residues long. CDR3 sequence (DNA): TGTGCCTTCTGGCCTCACCAAGAGACCCAGTACTTC. This encodes CAFWPHQETQYF.

The rearrangement joins TRBV7-2 to TRBJ2-5; 7 nucleotides line up with TRBD1. With V trimmed by 5 bases and J by 1 base, 10 bases remained unmatched. CDR3 size: 16 residues. The germline gives CDR1 SGHTA, CDR2 FQGNSA. The chain's CDR3 is CASSGSLDRVQETQYF. In nucleotides, the CDR3 is TGTGCCAGCAGCGGATCTTTAGACAGGGTCCAAGAGACCCAGTACTTC.

The rearrangement joins TRBV10-3 to TRBJ1-1; no firm D call. The CDR3 runs 13 residues. V was cut by 6 bases and J by 6 bases, with 14 bases left in between. Germline V gene lookup returns CDR1 ENHRY and CDR2 SYGVKD. Written as DNA, the CDR3 is TGTGCCATCAGAACCGGGAGCAGCGCTGAAGCTTTCTTT. Translated, it gives CAIRTGSSAEAFF.

The chain uses TRBV3-1 (or the pseudogene TRBV3-2) and TRBJ2-7, with TRBD1 as a possible D gene (5 bases). There are 13 residues in the CDR3. Germline CDR1 is LGHDT and CDR2 is YNNKEL (reference sequence). V dropped 0 bases and J dropped 8 bases, with 11 bases sitting between them. CDR3 nucleotides: TGTGCCAGCAGCCAAGATATACAGGCCAAGCAGTACTTC. It yields the protein CASSQDIQAKQYF.

The chain employs TRBV7-2 and TRBJ2-6, with D unresolved. The CDR3 covers 15 residues. V lost 4 bases, J lost 1 base, and 8 bases lay in between. Germline CDR1 reads SGHTA; CDR2 reads FQGNSA. DNA for the CDR3: TGTGCCAGCAGCTCCTCGAGGTCTGGGGCCAACGTCCTGACTTTC. Protein: CASSSSRSGANVLTF.

This sequence joins TRBV6-5 and TRBJ2-6, with D unclear. The CDR3 length is 13 residues. The germline V gene has CDR1 MNHEY and CDR2 SVGAGI. The ends were cut back, 8 bases at V and 0 bases at J, with 5 bases in the middle. CDR3 DNA sequence: TGTGCCAGCGCCGGCTCTGGGGCCAACGTCCTGACTTTC. Its protein product is CASAGSGANVLTF.

The rearrangement links TRBV6-1 to TRBJ1-6; D remains ambiguous. V was clipped by 2 bases and J by 6 bases, with 17 bases between them. Germline CDR1 and CDR2: MNHNS and SASEGT. The CDR3 runs to 17 residues. This CDR3 is CASSENPPAGINSPLHF. CDR3 in DNA: TGTGCCAGCAGTGAAAATCCCCCCGCGGGTATTAATTCACCCCTCCACTTT.

V is TRBV7-7 and J is TRBJ2-5; 10 bases map to TRBD2. V lost 1 base to trimming and J lost 7 bases; unmatched junction nucleotides: 9. The CDR3 extends over 16 amino acids. Germline V gene sequence: CDR1 SSHAT, CDR2 FNYEAQ (reference sequence). DNA for the CDR3: TGTGCCAGCAGCTTAGGGCTAGCGGGGGTCCATGGGACCCAGTACTTC. Translation: CASSLGLAGVHGTQYF.

The V and J genes are TRBV28 and TRBJ2-1, with TRBD2 matching 7 bases. V lost 8 bases to trimming and J lost 10 bases; unmatched junction nucleotides: 14. Germline-derived CDR1 and CDR2 are MDHEN and SYDVKM. There are 14 residues in the CDR3. The CDR3 DNA sequence: TGTGCCAGCTCTGAGGGCGGGGGACGGTTGGAGCAGTTCTTC. This codes for CASSEGGGRLEQFF. The full variable domain, rest sourced from reference TRBV28 and TRBJ2-1, is DVKVTQSSRYLVKRTGEKVFLECVQDMDHENMFWYRQDPGLGLRLIYFSYDVKMKEKGDIPEGYSVSREKKERFSLILESASTNQTSMYLCASSEGGGRLEQFFGPGTRLTVL.

The chain carries TRBV7-2 and TRBJ1-1; no reliable D call. Germline assignment: CDR1 SGHTA and CDR2 FQGNSA. CDR3 size: 9 residues. Trimming removed 5 bases at V and 13 bases at J, with 8 bases between. The CDR3 DNA sequence: TGTGCCAGCAGCCCAGGACTTTTCTTT. Its protein is CASSPGLFF.

This clone was counted a few times. A junction end diverges from the germline sequence, so it may reflect a read error. The genes are TRBV2 and TRBJ1-6, with D unresolved. CDR3 size: 15 residues. The germline V gene encodes CDR1 SNHLY and CDR2 FYNNEI. CDR3 bases: TGTGCCAGCAGGGAAGAGAGCTCCTATAATTCACCCCTCCACTTT. Its translation is CASREESSYNSPLHF.

The gene calls are TRBV7-9 and TRBJ1-2; a weak D match, TRBD1 (6 bases). Germline V gene data show CDR1 as SEHNR and CDR2 as FQNEAQ (reference sequence). This CDR3 is 13 amino acids long. V lost 7 bases, J lost 4 bases, and 13 bases lay in between. The CDR3 spells CASTPTGAYGYTF. The CDR3 DNA is TGTGCCAGCACTCCGACAGGCGCCTATGGCTACACCTTC.

V and J are TRBV6-5 and TRBJ2-5, with D possibly being TRBD2 (6 bases). The CDR3 extends over 13 amino acids. The germline V and J ends were trimmed by 8 bases and 0 bases, with 10 bases remaining between them. CDR1 is MNHEY and CDR2 is SVGAGI in the germline V gene. CDR3 sequence reads: CASGGYDQETQYF. In DNA, the CDR3 is TGTGCCAGCGGGGGGTATGACCAAGAGACCCAGTACTTC.

The chain is built from TRBV19 and TRBJ1-2; D is perhaps TRBD1 (5 bases). The CDR3 contains 12 residues. Trimming removed 6 bases at V and 10 bases at J, with 15 bases between. Germline-derived CDR1 and CDR2 are LNHDA and SQIVND (reference sequence). CDR3 in amino acids: CASSHADRPYTF. The CDR3 bases are TGTGCCAGTAGCCATGCTGACAGACCCTACACCTTC.

J is TRBJ2-7 and V is TRBV5-6; a weak D match, TRBD1 (6 bases). In germline, CDR1 is SGHDT, CDR2 YYEEEE. Trimming pared 4 bases from V and 3 bases from J, leaving 11 bases between. The CDR3 has 13 amino acids. The CDR3, as DNA: TGTGCCAGCAGCGTACAGGGTCTCTACGAGCAGTACTTC. Translated, it gives CASSVQGLYEQYF.

The chain uses TRBV12-5 and TRBJ1-5; D might be TRBD1 (6 bases). V gave up 5 bases and J gave up 0 bases, with 17 bases separating them. The CDR3 spans 17 residues. CDR1 LGHNT and CDR2 FRNRAP come from the germline V gene. DNA for the CDR3: TGTGCTAGTGGTCGGGGAGGGGGGACGGATAGCAATCAGCCCCAGCATTTT. Residues: CASGRGGGTDSNQPQHF.